The rows below give T cell receptor beta chains drawn from one sample of a study of cytomegalovirus exposure and HLA in healthy donors. Profiling relied on immunoSEQ multiplex PCR, and the TCRdb table lists in-frame clones only, not all of them. The sample contains 150,000 to 200,000 clones, approximately 88% of which appear only once. Sequenced: PBMCs. These receptors all stem from a man younger than 40 in good health and CMV-seropositive. Each CDR3 is given with its conserved first and last residue. D genes are given only for firm matches. Rows give clone size only sometimes, using once, few, many, or a class for an expanded clone.

D gene	V gene	clone size	J gene	CDR3 protein	CDR3 DNA
-	TRBV5-1	-	TRBJ1-2	CASSLGPDKFYGYTF	TGCGCCAGCAGCTTGGGCCCCGACAAGTTCTATGGCTACACCTTC
TRBD1	TRBV6-5	-	TRBJ1-4	CASSFGQGLGEKLFF	TGTGCCAGCAGTTTTGGACAGGGACTGGGGGAAAAACTGTTTTTT
-	TRBV27	-	TRBJ2-6	CASSLHSGANVLTF	TGTGCCAGCAGTTTACACTCTGGGGCCAACGTCCTGACTTTC
-	TRBV19	-	TRBJ1-1	CASSLVLGNTEAFF	TGTGCCAGTAGTCTGGTGCTAGGGAACACTGAAGCTTTCTTT
TRBD2	TRBV2	-	TRBJ2-7	CASSQLAESYEQYF	TGTGCCAGCAGTCAACTAGCGGAGTCCTACGAGCAGTACTTC
TRBD1	TRBV9	-	TRBJ1-1	CASSQGGYTEAFF	TGTGCCAGCAGCCAAGGGGGCTACACTGAAGCTTTCTTT
TRBD1	TRBV5-1	-	TRBJ2-5	CASSLGGQFQETQYF	TGCGCCAGCAGCTTGGGGGGACAGTTTCAAGAGACCCAGTACTTC
TRBD2	TRBV4-3	-	TRBJ2-3	CASSQASGGASDTQYF	TGCGCCAGCAGCCAGGCTAGCGGGGGGGCCTCAGATACGCAGTATTTT
TRBD1	TRBV6-6	-	TRBJ1-3	CASRGTGEDTIYF	TGTGCCAGCAGAGGGACAGGGGAGGACACCATATATTTT
-	TRBV19	once	TRBJ1-5	CASSHSNQPQHF	TGTGCCAGTAGTCATAGCAATCAGCCCCAGCATTTT
TRBD2	TRBV7-8	-	TRBJ2-2	CASSSGLAGNTGELFF	TGTGCCAGCAGCTCGGGACTAGCGGGGAACACCGGGGAGCTGTTTTTT
-	TRBV2	few	TRBJ2-2	CATRRGTGELFF	TGTGCCACCAGGAGAGGCACCGGGGAGCTGTTTTTT
TRBD2	TRBV7-3	-	TRBJ2-1	CASSFLAGGREQFF	TGTGCCAGCAGCTTTCTAGCGGGAGGGCGGGAGCAGTTCTTC
-	TRBV6-1	-	TRBJ1-2	CASSGAHGGGAYGYTF	TGTGCCAGCAGTGGCGCACACGGGGGAGGGGCCTATGGCTACACCTTC
TRBD1	TRBV2	-	TRBJ2-1	CASSEIGQGAFNEQFF	TGTGCCAGCAGTGAGATAGGGCAGGGGGCTTTCAATGAGCAGTTCTTC
TRBD1	TRBV5-6	few	TRBJ2-2	CASSPDRGRNTGELFF	TGTGCCAGCAGCCCAGACAGGGGTCGAAACACCGGGGAGCTGTTTTTT
-	TRBV4-1	-	TRBJ1-2	CASSQDGDRGYTF	TGCGCCAGCAGCCAAGACGGGGATCGGGGCTACACCTTC
-	TRBV27	-	TRBJ1-1	CASSLSGINTEAFF	TGTGCCAGCAGTTTGTCAGGGATAAACACTGAAGCTTTCTTT
-	TRBV5-8	-	TRBJ2-1	CASSFYNNEQFF	TGTGCCAGCAGCTTTTACAACAATGAGCAGTTCTTC
TRBD2	TRBV13	-	TRBJ2-5	CASSTGLAGETQYF	TGTGCCAGCAGCACGGGACTAGCCGGTGAGACCCAGTACTTC
-	TRBV27	-	TRBJ1-5	CASSSQGRWNQPQHF	TGTGCCAGCAGTTCCCAGGGAAGGTGGAATCAGCCCCAGCATTTT
TRBD1	TRBV28	-	TRBJ2-3	CASSSGQTGQDTQYF	TGTGCCAGCAGTTCGGGACAGACGGGGCAAGATACGCAGTATTTT
TRBD2	TRBV30	-	TRBJ2-1	CAWSPREGEQFF	TGTGCCTGGAGTCCCCGGGAGGGTGAGCAGTTCTTC
-	TRBV20-1	-	TRBJ1-1	CSAAGDTEAFF	TGCAGTGCTGCAGGGGACACTGAAGCTTTCTTT
-	TRBV19	few	TRBJ1-5	CASSIEVNQPQHF	TGTGCCAGTAGTATCGAGGTGAATCAGCCCCAGCATTTT
TRBD2	TRBV28	-	TRBJ2-3	CASTSAGEGDTQYF	TGTGCCAGCACTTCTGCGGGAGAAGGAGATACGCAGTATTTT
-	TRBV7-2	-	TRBJ2-3	CASSPYMDTQYF	TGTGCCAGCAGCCCGTATATGGATACGCAGTATTTT
TRBD2	TRBV5-1	-	TRBJ2-3	CASSTGLAEGDTQYF	TGCGCCAGCAGCACCGGACTAGCGGAAGGGGATACGCAGTATTTT
-	TRBV27	-	TRBJ2-7	CASSFTRIHEQYF	TGTGCCAGCAGTTTCACTAGGATACACGAGCAGTACTTC
TRBD2	TRBV27	-	TRBJ2-7	CASSLGTSVYEQYF	TGTGCCAGCAGTCTCGGGACTAGCGTCTACGAGCAGTACTTC
TRBD1	TRBV19	-	TRBJ2-7	CASSTRQGANSYEQYF	TGTGCCAGTAGTACTAGACAGGGGGCCAACTCCTACGAGCAGTACTTC
TRBD1	TRBV5-1	-	TRBJ2-6	CASSLTGTSGANVLTF	TGCGCCAGCAGCCTGACAGGGACCTCTGGGGCCAACGTCCTGACTTTC
TRBD2	TRBV7-6	-	TRBJ2-5	CASSYPGLQETQYF	TGTGCCAGCAGCTACCCGGGACTACAAGAGACCCAGTACTTC
-	TRBV6-5	-	TRBJ1-4	CASSYEAAFNEKLFF	TGTGCCAGCAGTTACGAGGCAGCTTTTAATGAAAAACTGTTTTTT
TRBD1	TRBV28	-	TRBJ2-5	CASTEGTGDFFETQYF	TGTGCCAGCACTGAGGGGACAGGGGATTTTTTCGAGACCCAGTACTTC
-	TRBV4-3	-	TRBJ1-2	CASSQEHPGNYGYTF	TGCGCCAGCAGCCAGGAACATCCGGGAAACTATGGCTACACCTTC
-	TRBV10-2	few	TRBJ1-2	CASSESSGNGYTF	TGCGCCAGCAGTGAGTCGTCCGGGAATGGCTACACCTTC
TRBD2	TRBV4-1	-	TRBJ2-7	CASSTEGTSGGPYEQYF	TGCGCCAGCAGCACAGAGGGGACTAGCGGGGGCCCCTACGAGCAGTACTTC
-	TRBV30	-	TRBJ1-6	CAWSAPRRGYSPLHF	TGTGCCTGGAGCGCCCCCCGAAGGGGGTACTCACCCCTCCACTTT
TRBD2	TRBV10-3	-	TRBJ2-7	CAISEEATSGRYEQYF	TGTGCCATCAGTGAGGAAGCGACTAGCGGGAGGTACGAGCAGTACTTC
-	TRBV9	-	TRBJ2-2	CASSVVGTGELFF	TGTGCCAGCAGCGTAGTCGGCACCGGGGAGCTGTTTTTT
-	TRBV7-8	-	TRBJ2-7	CASSSRHRGYEQYF	TGTGCCAGCAGCTCCAGACATAGAGGGTACGAGCAGTACTTC
TRBD2	TRBV4-2	-	TRBJ2-7	CASSRPGLGGNEQYF	TGTGCCAGCAGCAGACCGGGACTAGGGGGGAACGAGCAGTACTTC
-	TRBV15	-	TRBJ1-5	CATSRESREYQPQHF	TGTGCCACCAGCAGAGAGAGCAGGGAATATCAGCCCCAGCATTTT
TRBD2	TRBV7-2	-	TRBJ2-7	CASSLLASGSEQYF	TGTGCCAGCAGCCTACTAGCGTCCGGCTCCGAGCAGTACTTC